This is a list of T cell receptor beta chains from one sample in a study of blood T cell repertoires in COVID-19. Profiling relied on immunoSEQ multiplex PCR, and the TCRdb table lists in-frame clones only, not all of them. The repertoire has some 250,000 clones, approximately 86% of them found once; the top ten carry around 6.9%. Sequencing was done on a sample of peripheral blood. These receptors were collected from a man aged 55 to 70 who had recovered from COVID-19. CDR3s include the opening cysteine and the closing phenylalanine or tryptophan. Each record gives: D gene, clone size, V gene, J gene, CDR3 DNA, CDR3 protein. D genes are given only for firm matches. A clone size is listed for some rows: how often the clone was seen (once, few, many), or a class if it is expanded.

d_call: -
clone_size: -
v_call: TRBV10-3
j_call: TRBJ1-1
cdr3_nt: TGTGCCAACGCCCTCTCGGGTAACACTGAAGCTTTCTTT
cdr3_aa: CANALSGNTEAFF

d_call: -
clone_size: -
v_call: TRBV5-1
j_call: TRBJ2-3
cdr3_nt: TGCGCCAGCAGCTTATCTCGAGATACGCAGTATTTT
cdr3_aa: CASSLSRDTQYF

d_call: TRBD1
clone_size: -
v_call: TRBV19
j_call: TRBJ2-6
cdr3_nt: TGTGCCAGTAACTCGGGACAGGGGCTACCATCTGGGGCCAACGTCCTGACTTTC
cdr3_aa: CASNSGQGLPSGANVLTF

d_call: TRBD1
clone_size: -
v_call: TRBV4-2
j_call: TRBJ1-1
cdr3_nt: TGTGCCAGCAGCCAAGAACCGAGACAGGGCACTGAAGCTTTCTTT
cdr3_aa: CASSQEPRQGTEAFF

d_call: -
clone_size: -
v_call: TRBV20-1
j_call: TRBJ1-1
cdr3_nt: TGCAGTGCTAGACACGGGGTTGGGACTTTCTTT
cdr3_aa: CSARHGVGTFF

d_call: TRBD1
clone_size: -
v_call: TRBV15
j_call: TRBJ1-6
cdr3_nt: TGTGCCACCAGCAGACTGACAGGGATCTCCTATAATTCACCCCTCCACTTT
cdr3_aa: CATSRLTGISYNSPLHF

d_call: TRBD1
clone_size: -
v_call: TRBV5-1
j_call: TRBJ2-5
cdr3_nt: TGCGCCAGCAGCGACAGGGGGGAGACCCAGTACTTC
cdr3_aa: CASSDRGETQYF

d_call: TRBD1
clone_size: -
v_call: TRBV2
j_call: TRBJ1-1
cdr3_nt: TGTGCCAGCAGTGGAAATTCACAGGGGCGGACTGAAGCTTTCTTT
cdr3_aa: CASSGNSQGRTEAFF

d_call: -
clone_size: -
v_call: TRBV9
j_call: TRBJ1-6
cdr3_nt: TGTGCCAGCAGCTCTTCGGACACCTATAATTCACCCCTCCACTTT
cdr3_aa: CASSSSDTYNSPLHF

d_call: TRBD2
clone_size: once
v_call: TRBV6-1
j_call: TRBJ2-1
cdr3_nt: TGTGCCAGCAGGGAACGGGCGGGGGGACGCTCCTACAATGAGCAGTTCTTC
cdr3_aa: CASRERAGGRSYNEQFF

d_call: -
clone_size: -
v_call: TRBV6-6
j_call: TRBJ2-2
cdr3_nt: TGTGCCAGCAGTTACGTACGGGGTCCCGGGGAGCTGTTTTTT
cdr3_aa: CASSYVRGPGELFF

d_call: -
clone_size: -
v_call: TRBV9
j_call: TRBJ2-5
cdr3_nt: TGTGCCAGCAGCGTAGGTCCCGGGGTGGAAGAGACCCAGTACTTC
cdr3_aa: CASSVGPGVEETQYF

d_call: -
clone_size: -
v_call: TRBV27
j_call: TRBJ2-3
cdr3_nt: TGTGCCAGCAGAAAACAGGGTGGCACAGATACGCAGTATTTT
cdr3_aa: CASRKQGGTDTQYF

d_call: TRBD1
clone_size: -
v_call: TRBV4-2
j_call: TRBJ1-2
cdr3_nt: TGTGCCAGCAGTTTGGGACAGGGGGCGGGCTACACCTTC
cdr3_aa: CASSLGQGAGYTF

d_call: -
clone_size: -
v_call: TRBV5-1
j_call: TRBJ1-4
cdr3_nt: TGCGCCAGCAGCCCCGGAGCCGCGGAGGGAAAACTGTTTTTT
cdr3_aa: CASSPGAAEGKLFF

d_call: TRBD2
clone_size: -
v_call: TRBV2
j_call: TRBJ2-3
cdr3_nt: TGTGCCAGCAGTTCGGGACTAGCCACCCCGCAGTATTTT
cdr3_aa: CASSSGLATPQYF

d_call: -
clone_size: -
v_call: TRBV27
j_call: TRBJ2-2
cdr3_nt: TGTGCCAGCAGAATACTCACGGGGGGCCTAGACACCGGGGAGCTGTTTTTT
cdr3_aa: CASRILTGGLDTGELFF

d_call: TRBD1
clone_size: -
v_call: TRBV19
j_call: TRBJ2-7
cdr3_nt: TGTGCCAGTAGTTCCACAGGGGGCCACGAGCAGTACTTC
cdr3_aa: CASSSTGGHEQYF

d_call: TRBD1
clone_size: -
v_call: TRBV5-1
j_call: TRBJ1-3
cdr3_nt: TGCGCCAGCAGCTTGGACTACAGGGGGCTCGGAAACACCATATATTTT
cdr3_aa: CASSLDYRGLGNTIYF

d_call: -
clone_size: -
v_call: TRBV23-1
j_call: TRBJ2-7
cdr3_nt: TGCGCCAGCAGTCAATTCACCTACGAGCAGTACTTC
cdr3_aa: CASSQFTYEQYF